This T cell receptor (beta chain) was identified during a study of blood T cells in healthy people across ages. The CDR3 extends over 15 amino acids. Germline CDR1 MNHNS, CDR2 SASEGT. As concerns this clonotype: As yet, its antigen is unknown. One end of the junction does not line up with germline, which may come from a read error.

PCR was performed a second time for about 7 to 11 cycles using a sample-barcoded 5' primer and a J-beta primer mix. TCRdb called the 5' RACE reads again in MiXCR, with one record for every CDR3 protein. The sample has approximately 810,000 distinct CDR3 sequences, around 30% seen once. Study observations and caveats: Roughly linear age-related decline in beta diversity appeared, significant by age around 38.

Sequencing was carried out using blood. This chain joins TRBV6-1 and TRBJ1-2; 9 bases agree with TRBD1. The receptor's source is an elderly woman in good health. CDR3 protein: CASSPTDRGSYGHTF. DNA of the CDR3: TGTGCCAGCAGTCCAACGGACAGGGGATCCTATGGCCACACCTTC.